This T cell receptor beta chain is from a study of cytomegalovirus exposure and HLA in healthy donors. Of note for this clone: Its antigen is as yet unknown. The junction shows a germline mismatch at one end, possibly a read error.

Whole-study findings and limits: Segments of the TCR beta V type were, in most cases, productive about 87% or about 30% of the time in an earlier analysis.

60 Vbeta and 13 Jbeta primers were used in PCR. The protocol was immunoSEQ multiplex PCR, while the TCRdb copy is restricted to in-frame clones and leaves out a portion. The sample carries under 200,000 clones, approximately 67% recorded once. The length of the CDR3 is 12 residues. Germline CDR1 MNHEY, CDR2 SVGAGI. The chain joins TRBV6-5 to TRBJ1-2; D gene unclear. This clonotype was obtained from a woman aged 18-29 years in good health and CMV-seropositive. The material sequenced was PBMCs. The CDR3 DNA is TGTGCCAGCAGTTCCCCAAACTATGTCTACACCTTC. This sequence encodes CASSSPNYVYTF.